This T cell receptor (beta chain) was recovered during a study of blood T cell repertoires in COVID-19. Across the study: PBMCs, B-cell-depleted T cells, or T cells provided the cDNA or gDNA that made up the material.

Germline V gene data show CDR1 as MGHRA and CDR2 as YSYEKL. V gave up 4 bases and J gave up 3 bases, with 12 bases separating them. The CDR3 has 14 residues. As processed by the authors: From reference gene primer amplification, estimates of nucleated cell counts were derived. This table comes from immunoSEQ multiplex PCR, and its TCRdb copy is limited to in-frame clones, with some not included. V and J calls and clone size come straight from that table; D and trimming were deduced from the DNA. The sample lists approximately 350,000 clones; 88% were seen once. Enrolment of Seattle patients took place during active infection, and they were followed longitudinally.

This receptor was identified in a woman in her 70s with COVID-19, enrolled during active disease. Sequencing was performed on peripheral blood. The chain couples TRBV4-1 to TRBJ1-1; possibly TRBD1 for D (6 bases). The CDR3 loop is CASSLRDKDTEAFF. The CDR3 coding sequence is TGCGCCAGCAGCCTCCGGGACAAGGACACTGAAGCTTTCTTT.